This T cell receptor (beta chain) was sequenced in a study of blood T cells in healthy people across ages. This clonotype was counted only a few times. With a J-beta primer mix and a sample-barcoded 5' primer, a second PCR ran roughly 6 to 11 cycles. Each of the cDNA molecules was tagged by a template-switch adaptor with 12 random nucleotides. TCRdb redid the calling of the 5' RACE reads with MiXCR, one entry per CDR3 protein. The sample contains approximately 800,000 distinct CDR3 sequences, approximately 55% of which appear only once. The TCR comes from a man older than 75 in good health. Sequenced material: blood.

Written as DNA, the CDR3 is TGTGCCAGCAGTTACTCTGGGGACTACGAGCAGTACTTC. It encodes CASSYSGDYEQYF. V usage is TRBV6-2 or TRBV6-3 and J usage is TRBJ2-7, with no clear D. V lost 0 bases and J lost 3, with 6 bases in between. This CDR3 comprises 13 residues. Germline V gives CDR1 MNHEY, CDR2 SVGEGT.